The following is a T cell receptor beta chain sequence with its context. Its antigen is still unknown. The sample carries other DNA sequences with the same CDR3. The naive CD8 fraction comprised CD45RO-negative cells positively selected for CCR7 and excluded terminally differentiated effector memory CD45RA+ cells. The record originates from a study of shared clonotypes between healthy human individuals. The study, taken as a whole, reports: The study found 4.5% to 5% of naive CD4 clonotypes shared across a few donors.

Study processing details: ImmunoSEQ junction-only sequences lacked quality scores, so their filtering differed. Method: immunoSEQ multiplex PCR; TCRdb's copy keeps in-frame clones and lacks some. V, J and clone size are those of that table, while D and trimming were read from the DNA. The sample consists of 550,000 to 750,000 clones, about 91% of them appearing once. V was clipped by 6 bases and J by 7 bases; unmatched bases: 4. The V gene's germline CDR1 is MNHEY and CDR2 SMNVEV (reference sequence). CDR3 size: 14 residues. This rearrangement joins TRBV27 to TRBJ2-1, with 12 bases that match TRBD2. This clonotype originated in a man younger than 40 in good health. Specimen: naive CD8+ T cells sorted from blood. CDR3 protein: CASSVGTSGNEQFF. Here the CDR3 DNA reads TGTGCCAGCAGCGTAGGGACTAGCGGGAATGAGCAGTTCTTC.